Presented here are 4 T cell receptor beta chains from one specimen sequenced in a study of blood T cell repertoires in COVID-19. Here immunoSEQ multiplex PCR was the method, and the copy in TCRdb shows in-frame clones only, minus some. This sample carries just over 300,000 clones, roughly 90% of them seen once, and the ten largest clones take about 9.5%. Sequences were obtained from PBMCs or T cells enriched from blood (not recorded which). Receptors were obtained from a woman between 40 and 50 years old who had recovered from COVID-19.

CDR3 sequence (DNA): TGCAGCGCCCTGACAGGGAGGAAAGGCTACACCTTC. Protein sequence: CSALTGRKGYTF. The chain uses TRBV29-1 and TRBJ1-2, with 7 bases fitting TRBD1. V was pared by 7 bases and J by 8 bases, with 10 bases of the junction left unmatched. This CDR3 region has 12 residues. The V gene's germline CDR1 is SQVTM and CDR2 ANQGSEA. Full variable domain (rest looked up from reference TRBV29-1 and TRBJ1-2): SAVISQKPSRDICQRGTSLTIQCQVDSQVTMMFWYRQQPGQSLTLIATANQGSEATYESGFVIDKFPISRPNLTFSTLTVSNMSPEDSSIYLCSALTGRKGYTFGSGTRLTVV.

The chain links TRBV10-3 to TRBJ2-3; D unclear. CDR1 and CDR2 from the germline V gene are ENHRY and SYGVKD. This CDR3 is 12 amino acids long. With 0 bases removed from V and 6 bases from J, the gap between germline ends came to 4 bases. In DNA, the CDR3 is TGTGCCATCAGTGAGTCGAGCGATACGCAGTATTTT. Translating it yields CAISESSDTQYF.

The chain couples TRBV4-1 to TRBJ2-3; no clear D. CDR1 and CDR2 (germline): MGHRA, YSYEKL. CDR3 size: 14 residues. V was clipped by 1 base and J by 2 bases, with 7 bases between them. The CDR3 protein is CASSQVDNTDTQYF. CDR3 DNA: TGCGCCAGCAGCCAAGTCGACAACACAGATACGCAGTATTTT.

This clone was picked up one time. The gene calls are TRBV4-3 and TRBJ2-5, with a tentative D call TRBD1 (7 bases). V was cut by 0 bases and J by 5 bases, with 16 bases left in between. This CDR3 spans 16 amino acids. Germline V gene lookup returns CDR1 LGHNA and CDR2 YSLEER. The CDR3 sequence: CASSQDLATGRETQYF. The DNA for the CDR3 is TGCGCCAGCAGCCAAGATTTGGCGACAGGGAGGGAGACCCAGTACTTC.